The 20 T cell receptor beta chains in this list originate from one sample, sequenced in a study of blood T cell repertoires in COVID-19. The table came from immunoSEQ multiplex PCR; TCRdb's copy has only in-frame clones and leaves some out. The sample consists of roughly 230,000 clones, around 88% of them appearing once. What was sequenced was peripheral blood. The receptors were gathered from a man aged 40-49 years with active or convalescent COVID-19.

This clone came up a few times. The chain links TRBV5-1 to TRBJ1-1; possible D gene TRBD1, 5 bases. Trimming removed 1 base from V and 12 bases from J, with 16 bases in between. The CDR3 is 13 amino acids. From germline, CDR1 is SGHRS and CDR2 YFSETQ. The CDR3 spells CASSLSYRLDTFF. The CDR3 DNA sequence: TGCGCCAGCAGCTTGTCCTACAGGTTAGATACTTTCTTT.

This clone came up a few times. The chain is built from TRBV5-5 and TRBJ2-1; a possible D gene is TRBD2 (5 bases). Trimming took 0 bases from V and 8 from J, leaving 9 bases between them. This CDR3 contains 13 residues. The germline V gene has CDR1 SGHKS and CDR2 YYEKEE (reference sequence). The CDR3 DNA sequence: TGTGCCAGCAGCTTGGATCCGAGGGATGAGCAGTTCTTC. Protein: CASSLDPRDEQFF.

The genes are TRBV19 and TRBJ1-5; D is undetermined. V lost 2 bases, J lost 3 bases, and 11 bases lay in between. Germline CDR1 reads LNHDA; CDR2 reads SQIVND (reference sequence). This CDR3 spans 15 amino acids. For the CDR3, the DNA is TGTGCCAGTAGTATAACAACTGGGCCCAATCAGCCCCAGCATTTT. Encoded protein: CASSITTGPNQPQHF.

This clone was observed a handful of times. This chain connects TRBV10-1 to TRBJ2-3; D perhaps matches TRBD2 (7 bases). The CDR3 sequence is 16 residues long. Germline CDR1 is WNHNN and CDR2 is SYGVQD (reference sequence). V was shortened by 2 bases and J by 4 bases, with 16 bases between the two germline ends. This chain's CDR3 is CASSEGLAEGADTQYF. Written as DNA, the CDR3 is TGCGCCAGCAGTGAGGGGCTAGCGGAGGGGGCAGATACGCAGTATTTT.

This sequence joins TRBV3-1 (or the pseudogene TRBV3-2) and TRBJ2-1; 12 bases agree with TRBD2. Germline V lookup: CDR1 LGHDT, CDR2 YNNKEL (reference sequence). The CDR3 totals 17 residues. J was trimmed by 6 bases and V by 4 bases; bases with no gene match: 10. CDR3 sequence: CASSLRTSGKVGNEQFF. The CDR3 bases are TGTGCCAGCAGCCTGAGGACTAGCGGGAAGGTTGGCAATGAGCAGTTCTTC.

This clone was detected a few times. The J gene is TRBJ2-1, the V gene TRBV6-5; D not certain. V was pared by 6 bases and J by 4 bases, with 4 bases between. The CDR3 extends over 11 amino acids. Germline CDR1 MNHEY, CDR2 SVGAGI. CDR3 coding DNA: TGTGCCAGCAGCCAGTACAATGAGCAGTTCTTC. Its protein is CASSQYNEQFF.

J is TRBJ1-3 and V is TRBV4-3, with TRBD1 matching over 9 bases. The CDR3 spans 20 residues. Germline lookup yields CDR1 LGHNA and CDR2 YSLEER. V gave up 0 bases and J gave up 0 bases; unmatched junction bases: 12. As DNA, the CDR3 is TGCGCCAGCAGCCAAGAGAAAGGGACAGGGATCTATAGCTCTGGAAACACCATATATTTT. This translates into CASSQEKGTGIYSSGNTIYF.

The CDR3 sequence is CASSLGTSGPRSPGTYNEQFF. CDR3 coding DNA: TGTGCCAGCAGCCTGGGGACTAGCGGGCCCCGTTCCCCGGGCACCTACAATGAGCAGTTCTTC. The J gene is TRBJ2-1, the V gene TRBV9; 12 bases line up with TRBD2. CDR3 length: 21 residues. J was trimmed by 2 bases and V by 4 bases; bases with no gene match: 19. Germline CDR1 reads SGDLS; CDR2 reads YYNGEE.

This clone was counted a few times. The chain carries TRBV12-5 and TRBJ2-7; D perhaps matches TRBD2 (7 bases). Trimming removed 2 bases at V and 4 bases at J, with 15 bases between. The CDR3 spans 15 residues. Germline CDR1 is LGHNT and CDR2 is FRNRAP. The CDR3, as DNA: TGTGCTAGTGGTTTGTCTCCGGGGGGCCGGTACGAGCAGTACTTC. Protein product: CASGLSPGGRYEQYF. Drawing the rest from reference TRBV12-5 and TRBJ2-7, the complete variable domain is DARVTQTPRHKVTEMGQEVTMRCQPILGHNTVFWYRQTMMQGLELLAYFRNRAPLDDSGMPKDRFSAEMPDATLATLKIQPSEPRDSAVYFCASGLSPGGRYEQYFGPGTRLTVT.

This clone has just a few counts. The chain is built from TRBV30 and TRBJ1-5, with D hard to call. CDR3 length: 14 amino acids. In germline, CDR1 is GTSNPN, CDR2 SVGIG (reference sequence). With 0 bases removed from V and 6 bases from J, the gap between germline ends came to 12 bases. CDR3 region: CAWSVGKGGQPQHF. CDR3 nucleotide sequence: TGTGCCTGGAGTGTAGGAAAGGGAGGTCAGCCCCAGCATTTT.

The chain uses TRBV6-6 and TRBJ1-5; 10 bases fit TRBD1. This CDR3 comprises 15 residues. Germline V gene sequence: CDR1 MNHNY, CDR2 SVGAGI (reference sequence). J was trimmed by 2 bases and V by 7 bases; bases with no gene match: 5. CDR3 nucleotides: TGTGCCAGCACAGACGGACAGGGGGGCAATCAGCCCCAGCATTTT. The encoded protein is CASTDGQGGNQPQHF.

The sample holds one count of this clone. The rearrangement links TRBV6-5 to TRBJ2-7, with D perhaps TRBD1 (6 bases). The CDR3 runs to 13 residues. Trimming took 2 bases from V and 2 from J, leaving 7 bases between them. Germline values: CDR1 MNHEY, CDR2 SVGAGI. This chain's CDR3 is CASSYRQAYEQYF. CDR3 DNA sequence: TGTGCCAGCAGTTACAGACAGGCCTACGAGCAGTACTTC.

CDR3 nucleotides: TGTGCCTGGAGTGCGGCGGGGGTTGGGACCGGGGAGCTGTTTTTT. It codes for CAWSAAGVGTGELFF. This chain connects TRBV30 to TRBJ2-2; 7 nucleotides agree with TRBD2. The CDR3 has 15 residues. The V gene's germline CDR1 is GTSNPN and CDR2 SVGIG (reference sequence). With 1 base clipped from V and 5 bases from J, the junction kept 7 bases outside the gene matches.

This clone has more than one count but fewer than ten. The CDR3 DNA reads as TGTGCCAGCAGTGAAGCTAGCGGGTGGACCAATGAGCAGTTCTTC. This translates into CASSEASGWTNEQFF. The V and J genes are TRBV2 and TRBJ2-1, with 7 positions matching TRBD2. V lost 0 bases and J lost 6; bases outside the gene matches: 5. This CDR3 contains 15 residues. The V gene's germline CDR1 is SNHLY and CDR2 FYNNEI.

As for this clone: At the DNA level, this CDR3 is encoded by other sequences in the same sample as well. The chain recombines TRBV5-1 with TRBJ2-7; TRBD1 agrees at 8 bases. Germline assignment: CDR1 SGHRS and CDR2 YFSETQ. This CDR3 spans 15 amino acids. Germline trimming cut 4 bases from V and 3 bases from J; bases unmatched to any gene: 9. CDR3 region: CASSPGGTGNYEQYF. The CDR3 DNA reads as TGCGCCAGCAGCCCCGGAGGGACAGGCAACTACGAGCAGTACTTC.

The CDR3 bases are TGTGCCAGCAGCATAGGGACTAGCGGGGGATACGAGCAGTACTTC. Translated, it gives CASSIGTSGGYEQYF. V and J are TRBV7-8 and TRBJ2-7; 14 positions match TRBD2. This CDR3 is built from 15 residues. Looked up from germline, CDR1 is SGHVS and CDR2 is FQNEAQ. The V and J ends lost 5 bases and 4 bases, in that order; junction bases with no gene match: 4. Full variable domain (missing parts from reference TRBV7-8 and TRBJ2-7): GAGVSQSPRYKVAKRGQDVALRCDPISGHVSLFWYQQALGQGPEFLTYFQNEAQLDKSGLPSDRFFAERPEGSVSTLKIQRTQQEDSAVYLCASSIGTSGGYEQYFGPGTRLTVT.

This chain connects TRBV18 to TRBJ1-5; no clear D. The ends were cut back, 2 bases at V and 0 bases at J, with 11 bases in the middle. This CDR3 region has 16 residues. The V gene's germline CDR1 is KGHSH and CDR2 LQKENI. CDR3 bases: TGTGCCAGCTCACCATCGGGAGCTTATAGCAATCAGCCCCAGCATTTT. Protein: CASSPSGAYSNQPQHF.

The genes are TRBV6-5 and TRBJ1-6; TRBD1 matches at 8 bases. The CDR3 length is 15 residues. Losses at the gene ends were 0 bases for V and 9 bases for J; bases not matched to a gene: 4. Germline V CDR1 and CDR2: MNHEY, SVGAGI. CDR3: CASSYSRQGPSPLHF. CDR3 nucleotides: TGTGCCAGCAGTTACTCGAGACAGGGGCCTTCACCCCTCCACTTT.

Only one count was recorded for this clone. V is TRBV6-5 and J is TRBJ2-7, with D tentatively TRBD2 (6 bases). Germline V gene lookup returns CDR1 MNHEY and CDR2 SVGAGI. The CDR3 extends over 16 amino acids. The V end was cut by 4 bases, the J end by 3 bases, with 19 bases between. CDR3 nucleotides: TGTGCCAGCAGTTTAAGGGAGCAGACTAGAGACTACGAGCAGTACTTC. It yields the protein CASSLREQTRDYEQYF.

The chain uses TRBV18 and TRBJ2-7, with 7 bases aligning to TRBD2. In germline, CDR1 is KGHSH, CDR2 LQKENI. CDR3 length: 15 amino acids. The V segment lost 0 bases and the J segment 2 bases; nucleotides outside the gene matches: 4. The CDR3 bases are TGTGCCAGCTCACCACCGTCTAGCGGACCCTACGAGCAGTACTTC. This translates into CASSPPSSGPYEQYF.